This TCR beta chain came from a study of monozygotic twins with inflammatory bowel disease. Overall study findings and caveats: Twin concordance left repertoire similarity unchanged, with limited power a possible explanation for this lack of difference.

Investigators made cDNA in eight separate reactions per sample. TCRdb reprocessed the 5' RACE reads and stores each CDR3 protein as one record, lacking DNA. The sample table sets out some 300,000 distinct CDR3 sequences. Per the germline V gene, CDR1 is DFQATT and CDR2 is SNEGSKA (reference sequence). The CDR3 consists of 12 residues. Of note for this clonotype: The antigen is not known.

The receptor's source is a human donor with ulcerative colitis or Crohn's disease, or a healthy co-twin of an affected twin (not recorded which). The chain couples TRBV20-1 to TRBJ2-3; no DNA is available, so the TRBD2 call from TCRdb remains unchecked. Sequencing was performed on blood. CDR3 protein: CSAKRVGDTQYF.